This passage covers 21 T cell receptor beta chains from one sample sequenced in a study of T cells in localized non-small cell lung cancer. Method: immunoSEQ multiplex PCR; TCRdb's copy keeps in-frame clones and lacks some. The data hold tens of thousands of clones, with 75% to 90% observed a single time. The material sequenced was peripheral blood, taken before any cancer treatment. The origin of the receptors is a man between 40 and 70 years old with stage I lung adenocarcinoma.

The sample holds one count of this clone. V is TRBV9 and J is TRBJ2-3; D gene ambiguous. The germline gives CDR1 SGDLS, CDR2 YYNGEE. The length of the CDR3 is 15 residues. Trimming took 0 bases from V and 4 from J, leaving 12 bases between them. This chain's CDR3 is CASSVAPELADTQYF. In nucleotides, the CDR3 is TGTGCCAGCAGCGTAGCGCCGGAGCTGGCAGATACGCAGTATTTT.

A word on this clone: A read error may account for a junction end that differs from germline. The genes are TRBV7-7 and TRBJ1-4, with 9 bases lining up with TRBD1. The CDR3 sequence is 15 residues long. Germline assignment: CDR1 SSHAT and CDR2 FNYEAQ (reference sequence). CDR3 loop: CASSVGTGTNEKLFF. The CDR3 DNA follows: TGTGCTAGCAGCGTAGGGACAGGGACTAATGAAAAACTGTTTTTT.

The rearrangement joins TRBV7-6 to TRBJ2-2; D not certain. V was pared by 0 bases and J by 3 bases, with 8 bases between. CDR1 is SGHVS, CDR2 FNYEAQ, per germline. This CDR3 has 15 residues. CDR3 protein: CASSLALGDTGELFF. CDR3 in DNA: TGTGCCAGCAGCTTAGCGCTAGGAGACACCGGGGAGCTGTTTTTT.

The chain carries TRBV27 and TRBJ2-3; D is uncertain. Per germline, CDR1 MNHEY and CDR2 SMNVEV (reference sequence). Between the trimmed V and J ends, which lost 2 bases and 1 base, there was a span of 7 bases. CDR3 length: 14 amino acids. The CDR3 nucleotides are TGTGCCAGCAGTTTAACGGTGGGCACAGATACGCAGTATTTT. Its protein product is CASSLTVGTDTQYF.

This clone has only one observation. This chain uses TRBV6-1 with TRBJ2-5; 10 bases map to TRBD2. With 2 bases clipped from V and 0 bases from J, the junction kept 3 bases outside the gene matches. The length of the CDR3 is 16 residues. CDR1 and CDR2 from the germline V gene are MNHNS and SASEGT. The CDR3 DNA sequence: TGTGCCAGCAGTGAAAAGCGGGGGGGCTACCAAGAGACCCAGTACTTC. This sequence encodes CASSEKRGGYQETQYF.

The chain joins TRBV7-3 to TRBJ2-2; tentatively, D is TRBD2 (7 bases). The CDR3 runs 15 residues. Trimming removed 5 bases from V and 2 bases from J, with 12 bases in between. Germline CDR1 and CDR2: SGHTA and FQGTGA. In DNA form, the CDR3 reads TGTGCCAGCAGCCCGCGGGGGCATAACACCGGGGAGCTGTTTTTT. This sequence encodes CASSPRGHNTGELFF. Complete variable domain (other parts from reference TRBV7-3 and TRBJ2-2): GAGVSQTPSNKVTEKGKYVELRCDPISGHTALYWYRQSLGQGPEFLIYFQGTGAADDSGLPNDRFFAVRPEGSVSTLKIQRTERGDSAVYLCASSPRGHNTGELFFGEGSRLTVL.

The chain couples TRBV19 to TRBJ2-2; TRBD1 matches at 7 bases. J gave up 0 bases and V 7 bases, and 5 bases lay outside the gene matches. The CDR3 extends over 15 amino acids. In germline, CDR1 is LNHDA, CDR2 SQIVND (reference sequence). Written as DNA, the CDR3 is TGTGCCAGTACTACAGGGGACGCGAACACCGGGGAGCTGTTTTTT. It translates to CASTTGDANTGELFF.

The J gene is TRBJ1-2, the V gene TRBV27; TRBD1 is a possible D gene (5 bases). The CDR3 covers 14 residues. The V and J ends lost 8 bases and 8 bases respectively, with 21 bases between them. Germline CDR1 is MNHEY and CDR2 is SMNVEV (reference sequence). CDR3: CASAQESRTMGYTF. The DNA of the CDR3 is TGTGCCAGCGCACAGGAATCTCGGACTATGGGCTACACCTTC.

V gene TRBV5-5 combines with J gene TRBJ1-4; possible D gene TRBD1, 5 bases. This CDR3 has 14 amino acids. The V gene lost 3 bases and the J gene lost 4 bases, with 10 bases spanning the gap. Germline V gene lookup returns CDR1 SGHKS and CDR2 YYEKEE (reference sequence). CDR3 in DNA: TGTGCCAGCAGCTGGACATTTGGTAATGAAAAACTGTTTTTT. Its translation: CASSWTFGNEKLFF.

J is TRBJ2-3 and V is TRBV4-1; D possibly corresponds to TRBD2 (7 bases). The CDR3 is 15 amino acids. Between the trimmed V and J ends, which lost 6 bases and 5 bases, there was a span of 18 bases. CDR1 MGHRA and CDR2 YSYEKL come from the germline V gene. The CDR3 nucleotides are TGCGCCAGCAGGGGAGCGGGACAAAGAGGAGATACGCAGTATTTT. As protein: CASRGAGQRGDTQYF.

This clone was observed a handful of times. This chain joins TRBV10-3 and TRBJ1-1; no clear D gene. The length of the CDR3 is 12 residues. Trimming removed 3 bases at V and 11 bases at J, with 13 bases between. The germline gives CDR1 ENHRY, CDR2 SYGVKD. CDR3 residues: CAISDTGGLAFF. DNA of the CDR3: TGTGCCATCAGTGACACGGGTGGGTTGGCTTTCTTT.

This chain links TRBV10-3 with TRBJ1-2, with 9 bases fitting TRBD1. The V segment lost 8 bases and the J segment 5 bases; nucleotides outside the gene matches: 6. The V gene's germline CDR1 is ENHRY and CDR2 SYGVKD. The CDR3 runs 13 residues. The CDR3 sequence: CAIGDRGTYGYTF. In DNA, the CDR3 is TGTGCCATCGGAGACAGGGGGACATATGGCTACACCTTC.

This clone has a single count. V and J are TRBV6-1 and TRBJ2-2, with TRBD1 matching over 10 bases. Germline V gene data show CDR1 as MNHNS and CDR2 as SASEGT. The CDR3 consists of 16 residues. With 2 bases clipped from V and 4 bases from J, the junction kept 4 bases outside the gene matches. CDR3 coding DNA: TGTGCCAGCAGTGAATGGGACAGGGGCGTCACCGGGGAGCTGTTTTTT. Protein sequence: CASSEWDRGVTGELFF.

This chain uses TRBV5-1 with TRBJ1-4; D is undetermined. This CDR3 is built from 15 residues. Trimming pared 0 bases from V and 0 bases from J, leaving 6 bases between. CDR1 SGHRS and CDR2 YFSETQ come from the germline V gene. The CDR3 bases are TGCGCCAGCAGCTTGGGGTATGCAACTAATGAAAAACTGTTTTTT. It translates to CASSLGYATNEKLFF. Combining the CDR3 with reference TRBV5-1 and TRBJ1-4 gives the whole variable domain KAGVTQTPRYLIKTRGQQVTLSCSPISGHRSVSWYQQTPGQGLQFLFEYFSETQRNKGNFPGRFSGRQFSNSRSEMNVSTLELGDSALYLCASSLGYATNEKLFFGSGTQLSVL.

This clone was seen just once. This chain uses TRBV7-6 with TRBJ2-7; 8 bases match TRBD1. With 6 bases clipped from V and 3 bases from J, the junction kept 7 bases outside the gene matches. Germline V CDR1 and CDR2: SGHVS, FNYEAQ. This CDR3 is 14 amino acids long. The CDR3 here is CASSKTGGGYEQYF. The CDR3 DNA follows: TGTGCCAGCAGTAAAACAGGGGGTGGCTACGAGCAGTACTTC.

The J gene is TRBJ2-7, the V gene TRBV30; 7 bases are shared with TRBD1. V lost 6 bases to trimming and J lost 0 bases; unmatched junction nucleotides: 8. CDR1 and CDR2 (germline): GTSNPN, SVGIG (reference sequence). The CDR3 runs 14 residues. CDR3 sequence: CACYGTVSSYEQYF. The CDR3 coding sequence is TGTGCCTGCTATGGGACAGTCAGCTCCTACGAGCAGTACTTC.

CDR3 sequence reads: CASSIHVNRDRVRETQYF. DNA for the CDR3: TGCGCCAGCAGCATCCATGTTAACCGGGACAGGGTCAGAGAGACCCAGTACTTC. This chain links TRBV4-1 with TRBJ2-5; TRBD1 agrees at 9 bases. The CDR3 is made up of 18 amino acids. Germline V lookup: CDR1 MGHRA, CDR2 YSYEKL. V gave up 5 bases and J gave up 4 bases; unmatched junction bases: 17.

The J gene is TRBJ1-5, the V gene TRBV5-1, with a possible D match to TRBD1 (6 bases). The germline V gene has CDR1 SGHRS and CDR2 YFSETQ. The CDR3 contains 16 residues. The V end lost 4 bases, the J end lost 4 bases, and 18 bases lay between the germline ends. CDR3 residues: CASSPGGQGWNQPQHF. The CDR3 coding sequence is TGCGCCAGCAGCCCCGGGGGGCAGGGTTGGAATCAGCCCCAGCATTTT.

The rearrangement joins TRBV21-1 to TRBJ2-2; TRBD1 was called by the table and not checked on the DNA. TRBV21-1 corresponds to a pseudogene. This CDR3 is 15 amino acids long. The CDR3 loop is CASSKGAFYTGELFF. In DNA, the CDR3 is TGTGCCAGCAGCAAGGGGGCGTTTTACACCGGGGAGCTGTTTTTT.

This chain joins TRBV18 and TRBJ1-1, with 8 positions matching TRBD1. V lost 6 bases, J lost 2 bases, and 2 bases stayed unmatched. The CDR3 sequence is 13 residues long. Germline V gives CDR1 KGHSH, CDR2 LQKENI. In DNA form, the CDR3 reads TGTGCCAGCTCCGGACAGGGAAACACTGAAGCTTTCTTT. It encodes CASSGQGNTEAFF.

The chain links TRBV18 to TRBJ2-5, with a tentative D call TRBD2 (6 bases). Germline-derived CDR1 and CDR2 are KGHSH and LQKENI. The ends were cut back, 6 bases at V and 2 bases at J, with 7 bases in the middle. The CDR3 totals 12 residues. The CDR3 loop is CASSTRQETQYF. CDR3 nucleotide sequence: TGTGCCAGCTCGACTAGGCAAGAGACCCAGTACTTC.